The rows below give T cell receptor beta chains drawn from one sample of a study of neurological immune-mediated disorders. TCRdb passed the 5' RACE reads through MiXCR, listing each CDR3 protein once. The sample holds fewer than 65,000 distinct CDR3 sequences; approximately 10% are singletons and the top ten take about 5%. Sample: PBMCs. These receptors were collected from a man in his 70s with HTLV-1-associated myelopathy (HAM/TSP). The CDR3 runs from the conserved cysteine through the conserved F or W. The D gene is left open where the match is weak. Size is omitted from some rows. Given values are once, few, many or a class for expanded clones.

CDR3	DNA	size	D	V	J
CASSWTSLDEQFF	TGTGCCAGCAGCTGGACTAGCCTAGATGAGCAGTTCTTC	many	TRBD2	TRBV5-6	TRBJ2-1
CASSPPGQTDTQYF	TGCGCCAGCAGCCCCCCCGGACAGACAGATACGCAGTATTTT	many	.	TRBV5-1	TRBJ2-3
CASSLMTEQYF	TGTGCCAGCAGTTTGATGACGGAGCAGTACTTC	many	.	TRBV25-1	TRBJ2-7
CASSLDHLGAFF	TGTGCCAGCAGCTTGGACCATTTGGGCGCTTTCTTT	medium-sized	.	TRBV5-5	TRBJ1-1
CASSYSTGQGPDTQYF	TGTGCCAGCAGTTACAGTACTGGACAGGGCCCAGATACGCAGTATTTT	medium-sized	TRBD1	TRBV6-5	TRBJ2-3
CASSLTSGRLGNEQFF	TGTGCCAGCAGCTTAACGAGCGGGAGGCTTGGCAATGAGCAGTTCTTC	many	TRBD2	TRBV7-3	TRBJ2-1
CASTPRLGRYEQYF	TGTGCCAGCACCCCCCGGCTAGGACGTTACGAGCAGTACTTC	many	.	TRBV28	TRBJ2-7
CASSTSGDRVYEQYF	TGCGCCAGCAGTACTAGCGGGGATAGGGTCTACGAGCAGTACTTC	many	TRBD2	TRBV5-1	TRBJ2-7
CSTRDSGSGGYEQYF	TGCAGCACTAGGGATAGCGGTTCAGGGGGGTACGAGCAGTACTTC	many	.	TRBV20-1	TRBJ2-7
CASSLATSGDNEQFF	TGTGCCAGCAGCTTAGCAACTAGCGGTGACAATGAGCAGTTCTTC	few	TRBD2	TRBV7-9	TRBJ2-1
CASSLVNEQYF	TGTGCCAGCAGCTTGGTTAATGAGCAGTACTTC	.	.	TRBV7-6	TRBJ2-7
CASSETGTGELFF	TGTGCCAGCAGCGAGACGGGAACCGGGGAGCTGTTTTTT	few	.	TRBV9	TRBJ2-2
CASSGGRKTDTQYF	TGTGCCAGCAGTGGCGGGAGGAAGACAGATACGCAGTATTTT	many	TRBD2	TRBV2	TRBJ2-3
CASSPQRRQETDTQYF	TGTGCCAGCAGCCCGCAGCGACGGCAGGAGACAGATACGCAGTATTTT	many	.	TRBV7-2	TRBJ2-3
CASSPRGGRAAGELFF	TGTGCCAGCAGCCCTAGGGGCGGGAGGGCCGCCGGGGAGCTGTTTTTT	many	TRBD2	TRBV12-3/TRBV12-4	TRBJ2-2
CASSSLPGLGATGELFF	TGCGCCAGCAGCTCGCTCCCGGGACTAGGAGCCACCGGGGAGCTGTTTTTT	many	TRBD2	TRBV5-1	TRBJ2-2
CASSLRVHPRETQYF	TGCGCCAGCAGCTTGCGTGTACACCCGCGAGAGACCCAGTACTTC	many	.	TRBV5-1	TRBJ2-5
CASSTRRGEQFF	TGTGCCAGCAGTACGCGCAGAGGGGAGCAGTTCTTC	.	.	TRBV12-3/TRBV12-4	TRBJ2-1
CASSMGLVRPNEQFF	TGTGCCAGCAGCATGGGACTAGTGAGACCCAATGAGCAGTTCTTC	once	TRBD2	TRBV7-3	TRBJ2-1
CASRRAASGRGNEQFF	TGTGCCAGCAGACGAGCTGCTAGCGGGAGGGGCAATGAGCAGTTCTTC	.	TRBD2	TRBV6-2/TRBV6-3	TRBJ2-1
CASSRPGLAGVYEQYF	TGTGCCAGCAGCAGACCGGGACTAGCGGGAGTCTACGAGCAGTACTTC	many	TRBD2	TRBV6-2/TRBV6-3	TRBJ2-7
CASSSTRGNNEQFF	TGTGCCAGCAGCTCTACCAGAGGCAATAATGAGCAGTTCTTC	once	.	TRBV3-1	TRBJ2-1
CSAMNPNTGELFF	TGCAGTGCTATGAATCCGAACACCGGGGAGCTGTTTTTT	many	.	TRBV20-1	TRBJ2-2
CASSSRVVSDQHF	TGTGCCAGCAGTTCCCGGGTCGTTTCAGACCAGCATTTT	many	.	TRBV28	TRBJ1-5
CASSFVGTSGSMNEQYF	TGTGCCAGCAGCTTCGTGGGAACTAGCGGGAGTATGAACGAGCAGTACTTC	many	TRBD2	TRBV7-9	TRBJ2-7
CAISEAIYRGVAAAFF	TGTGCCATCAGTGAAGCGATCTACAGGGGTGTCGCGGCAGCTTTCTTT	.	TRBD1	TRBV10-3	TRBJ1-1
CSARVPSSGANVLTF	TGCAGTGCTAGAGTCCCCAGCTCTGGGGCCAACGTCCTGACTTTC	many	.	TRBV20-1	TRBJ2-6
CASSPSVAVRETQYF	TGTGCCAGCAGCCCCTCGGTGGCGGTCAGGGAGACCCAGTACTTC	many	.	TRBV5-5	TRBJ2-5
CASSKPGATSYEQYF	TGTGCCAGCAGTAAGCCCGGGGCTACCTCCTACGAGCAGTACTTC	many	.	TRBV28	TRBJ2-7
CSVHRGLDTEAFF	TGCAGCGTGCACAGGGGTCTGGACACTGAAGCTTTCTTT	many	TRBD1	TRBV29-1	TRBJ1-1
CASSLGGQGTGQPQHF	TGTGCCAGCAGCTTAGGGGGACAGGGAACTGGTCAGCCCCAGCATTTT	many	TRBD1	TRBV7-2	TRBJ1-5
CASSLFRYGELFF	TGTGCCAGCAGTTTGTTTCGGTACGGGGAGCTGTTTTTT	many	.	TRBV12-3/TRBV12-4	TRBJ2-2
CASSLTTGSVTGELFF	TGCGCCAGCAGCTTGACAACAGGGTCGGTCACCGGGGAGCTGTTTTTT	.	.	TRBV4-1	TRBJ2-2
CSVTGLAGGPANTGELFF	TGCAGCGTCACGGGACTAGCGGGAGGGCCCGCGAACACCGGGGAGCTGTTTTTT	many	TRBD2	TRBV29-1	TRBJ2-2
CSVGMRGETQYF	TGCAGCGTTGGTATGAGGGGGGAGACCCAGTACTTC	many	.	TRBV29-1	TRBJ2-5
CASSPTQETQYF	TGTGCCAGCAGCCCTACCCAAGAGACCCAGTACTTC	many	.	TRBV3-1	TRBJ2-5
CASSLPPAGAYEQYF	TGTGCCAGCTCACTCCCCCCAGCGGGAGCCTACGAGCAGTACTTC	many	TRBD2	TRBV18	TRBJ2-7
CASSYSRRGDYGYTF	TGTGCCAGCAGTTACTCAAGGCGGGGCGACTATGGCTACACCTTC	few	.	TRBV6-6	TRBJ1-2
CASSLNGGAVSGELFF	TGTGCCAGCAGCTTAAATGGCGGGGCGGTTTCCGGGGAGCTGTTTTTT	.	.	TRBV7-2	TRBJ2-2
CASRSTGGYDNEQFF	TGCGCCAGCAGGTCTACAGGGGGCTACGACAATGAGCAGTTCTTC	many	TRBD1	TRBV5-1	TRBJ2-1
CASSLALAVYNEQFF	TGTGCCAGCAGCTTGGCTCTAGCGGTGTACAATGAGCAGTTCTTC	many	TRBD2	TRBV5-5	TRBJ2-1